A single sample is the source of the 32 T cell receptor beta chains below, sequenced in a study of cytomegalovirus exposure and HLA in healthy donors. The PCR made use of 60 Vbeta and 13 Jbeta primers. The protocol was immunoSEQ multiplex PCR, while the TCRdb copy is restricted to in-frame clones and leaves out a portion. The table lists some 140,000 clones, around three quarters of them singletons. Sequences were obtained from PBMCs. The receptors come from a man between 18 and 35 years old in good health and CMV-seronegative.

V and J are TRBV7-3 and TRBJ2-3; 7 positions match TRBD1. The J segment lost 2 bases and the V segment lost 5 bases, leaving 7 bases of the junction unmatched. The germline CDR1 and CDR2 sequences are SGHTA and FQGTGA. The CDR3 totals 15 residues. CDR3 coding DNA: TGTGCCAGCAGCCTCACAGGGGAGAACACAGATACGCAGTATTTT. It codes for CASSLTGENTDTQYF.

The CDR3 DNA sequence: TGCGCCAGCAGCCAACAGGGGTATGATGGCTACACCTTC. Its translation: CASSQQGYDGYTF. The chain carries TRBV4-3 and TRBJ1-2; perhaps TRBD1 as D (6 bases). With 2 bases removed from V and 6 bases from J, the gap between germline ends came to 10 bases. CDR1 LGHNA and CDR2 YSLEER come from the germline V gene. The CDR3 is made up of 13 amino acids.

CDR3: CASRGGGGFGNTIYF. The DNA for the CDR3 is TGTGCCAGCAGAGGAGGAGGGGGCTTTGGAAACACCATATATTTT. The V call is TRBV7-2, the J call TRBJ1-3; 7 bases line up with TRBD1. The V gene end was trimmed by 6 bases and the J gene end by 3 bases; junction bases not matched to a gene: 8. Germline V gene lookup returns CDR1 SGHTA and CDR2 FQGNSA. CDR3 length equals 15 residues.

This clone has only a few counts. The V and J genes are TRBV7-2 and TRBJ1-2; 9 positions agree with TRBD1. The length of the CDR3 is 14 residues. J lost 8 bases, V lost 1 base, and 5 bases had no gene match. Germline values: CDR1 SGHTA, CDR2 FQGNSA. The DNA for the CDR3 is TGTGCCAGCAGCTTAGTGGACAGGGGACAGGGCTACACCTTC. Protein sequence: CASSLVDRGQGYTF.

The chain is built from TRBV27 and TRBJ1-2; D is ambiguous. V lost 3 bases and J 5 bases, leaving 10 bases between the germline ends. CDR1 is MNHEY, CDR2 SMNVEV, per germline (reference sequence). The CDR3 loop spans 13 amino acids. The CDR3 here is CASSFVGAYGYTF. CDR3 nucleotide sequence: TGTGCCAGCAGTTTTGTGGGCGCATATGGCTACACCTTC.

The V call is TRBV15, the J call TRBJ1-1; D not resolved. Germline loops: CDR1 LNHNV, CDR2 YYDKDF (reference sequence). The CDR3 runs 12 residues. V was shortened by 8 bases and J by 0 bases, with 7 bases between the two germline ends. CDR3 in DNA: TGTGCCACCCGGGAACTGAACACTGAAGCTTTCTTT. Its protein is CATRELNTEAFF.

This clone was seen a single time. Other nucleotide sequences from this sample produce the same CDR3. The chain combines TRBV7-6 with TRBJ2-5; 10 bases agree with TRBD1. The CDR3 sequence is 13 residues long. V shed 4 bases and J 5 bases; nucleotides not matched to a gene: 1. Germline values: CDR1 SGHVS, CDR2 FNYEAQ. CDR3 sequence reads: CASSSGQGETQYF. DNA for the CDR3: TGTGCCAGCAGCTCGGGACAGGGGGAGACCCAGTACTTC.

The rearrangement links TRBV30 to TRBJ2-6, with 8 bases lining up with TRBD1. CDR1 and CDR2 from the germline V gene are GTSNPN and SVGIG (reference sequence). V lost 0 bases to trimming and J lost 0 bases; unmatched junction nucleotides: 7. The CDR3 runs to 18 residues. CDR3 in DNA: TGTGCCTGGAGTGTTCCGGACAGGGTTCTCTCTGGGGCCAACGTCCTGACTTTC. Translating gives CAWSVPDRVLSGANVLTF.

This clone was observed once. V usage is TRBV5-4 and J usage is TRBJ1-2, with 8 nucleotides matching TRBD1. Trimming at V came to 4 bases and at J to 8 bases, leaving 10 bases not matched to a gene. This CDR3 spans 14 amino acids. From germline, CDR1 is SGHNT and CDR2 YYREEE (reference sequence). CDR3 loop: CASSPQGRGQGYTF. CDR3 in DNA: TGTGCCAGCAGCCCCCAGGGCAGGGGGCAAGGCTACACCTTC.

A single count supports this clone. The chain combines TRBV7-6 with TRBJ2-7, with TRBD1 matching 9 bases. The CDR3 runs 15 residues. J gave up 5 bases and V 4 bases, and 9 bases lay outside the gene matches. Germline V gives CDR1 SGHVS, CDR2 FNYEAQ. The CDR3: CASSSNPGQGNEQYF. CDR3 DNA: TGTGCCAGCAGCTCCAACCCGGGACAGGGAAACGAGCAGTACTTC.

The chain recombines TRBV5-4 with TRBJ1-1; D might be TRBD1 (6 bases). V lost 7 bases, J lost 5 bases, and 21 bases lay in between. Germline V gene sequence: CDR1 SGHNT, CDR2 YYREEE (reference sequence). This CDR3 is built from 15 residues. CDR3 sequence reads: CASLTTTGSRTEAFF. CDR3 in DNA: TGTGCCAGCCTCACGACCACAGGGAGTAGGACTGAAGCTTTCTTT.

The chain uses TRBV7-2 and TRBJ1-1, with TRBD1 identical over 9 bases. The CDR3 is 17 residues long. Germline V gives CDR1 SGHTA, CDR2 FQGNSA. V shed 5 bases, J shed 5 bases, and the junction held 15 bases outside the gene matches. The CDR3 DNA sequence: TGTGCCAGCAGCCTGACAGGTCCGGGACAGGGTAATACTGAAGCTTTCTTT. Residues: CASSLTGPGQGNTEAFF. Together with reference TRBV7-2 and TRBJ1-1, the CDR3 gives the full variable domain: GAGVSQSPSNKVTEKGKDVELRCDPISGHTALYWYRQSLGQGLEFLIYFQGNSAPDKSGLPSDRFSAERTGGSVSTLTIQRTQQEDSAVYLCASSLTGPGQGNTEAFFGQGTRLTVV.

This rearrangement joins TRBV11-2 to TRBJ1-1; weak D call: TRBD1 (5 bases). The CDR3 has 15 residues. Trimming cost V 5 bases and J 3 bases, with 16 bases left between them. Germline assignment: CDR1 SGHAT and CDR2 FQNNGV. The CDR3 here is CASSPRRGSDTEAFF. The DNA for the CDR3 is TGTGCCAGCAGCCCAAGGCGGGGGTCCGACACTGAAGCTTTCTTT. Variable domain in full (rest from reference TRBV11-2 and TRBJ1-1): EAGVAQSPRYKIIEKRQSVAFWCNPISGHATLYWYQQILGQGPKLLIQFQNNGVVDDSQLPKDRFSAERLKGVDSTLKIQPAKLEDSAVYLCASSPRRGSDTEAFFGQGTRLTVV.

The chain has TRBV9 and TRBJ1-3; D remains unclear. Trimming stripped 4 bases from V and 0 bases from J, with 17 bases between. Per germline, CDR1 SGDLS and CDR2 YYNGEE. The CDR3 is 17 residues long. The CDR3 sequence: CASSPEVLPSSGNTIYF. CDR3 DNA sequence: TGTGCCAGCAGCCCCGAGGTCCTCCCGAGCTCTGGAAACACCATATATTTT.

This chain uses TRBV20-1 with TRBJ1-2; 9 bases line up with TRBD1. From germline, CDR1 is DFQATT and CDR2 SNEGSKA (reference sequence). CDR3 length equals 10 residues. The V segment lost 5 bases and the J segment 13 bases; nucleotides outside the gene matches: 5. CDR3 in DNA: TGCAGTGCTCAGGACAGGGGTGGCACCTTC. It yields the protein CSAQDRGGTF.

This clone was seen just once. The gene calls are TRBV5-1 and TRBJ2-7, with TRBD1 matching 7 bases. V trimming: 0 bases; J trimming: 6 bases; junction bases outside the gene matches: 6. The germline V gene encodes CDR1 SGHRS and CDR2 YFSETQ. This CDR3 is built from 14 residues. The CDR3 nucleotides read TGCGCCAGCAGCTTGGAGACAGGGATCGGCGAGCAGTACTTC. Amino acids: CASSLETGIGEQYF.

The chain uses TRBV29-1 and TRBJ2-7; 7 bases map to TRBD1. CDR3 size: 13 residues. The V segment lost 1 base and the J segment 3 bases; nucleotides outside the gene matches: 3. The germline V gene has CDR1 SQVTM and CDR2 ANQGSEA. The CDR3 here is CSVEGTGNYEQYF. DNA for the CDR3: TGCAGCGTTGAAGGGACAGGAAACTACGAGCAGTACTTC.

J is TRBJ2-7 and V is TRBV11-1, with D perhaps matching TRBD1 (5 bases). Germline CDR1 is SGHAT and CDR2 is FQDESV (reference sequence). The CDR3 is 15 residues long. Trimming shortened V by 3 bases and J by 5 bases, and 17 bases separated the two germline ends. As DNA, the CDR3 is TGTGCCAGCAGCTTTGGGGCAGGGTCCAGAGACGAGCAGTACTTC. This translates into CASSFGAGSRDEQYF.

The chain joins TRBV5-5 to TRBJ1-1; perhaps TRBD1 as D (5 bases). The CDR3 covers 14 residues. Germline loops: CDR1 SGHKS, CDR2 YYEKEE (reference sequence). V was cut by 0 bases and J by 3 bases, with 9 bases left in between. Written as DNA, the CDR3 is TGTGCCAGCAGCTTGGAGGGGAGGCACACTGAAGCTTTCTTT. Its protein is CASSLEGRHTEAFF.

J is TRBJ2-3 and V is TRBV15; 9 bases match TRBD2. Losses at the gene ends were 1 base for V and 3 bases for J; bases not matched to a gene: 14. Germline V CDR1 and CDR2: LNHNV, YYDKDF (reference sequence). The CDR3 loop spans 19 amino acids. CDR3 in DNA: TGTGCCACCAGCAGAGGGGGAGGTGTGGCTAGCGGGGTTACAGATACGCAGTATTTT. Amino acids: CATSRGGGVASGVTDTQYF.

The CDR3 DNA follows: TGTGCCTCTGAAGGGGACTACGAGCAGTACTTC. This gives the protein CASEGDYEQYF. This sequence joins TRBV19 and TRBJ2-7; possible D gene TRBD1, 5 bases. Trimming pared 11 bases from V and 3 bases from J, leaving 11 bases between. Germline V lookup: CDR1 LNHDA, CDR2 SQIVND (reference sequence). The CDR3 has 11 residues. Based on the CDR3 plus reference TRBV19 and TRBJ2-7, the full variable domain is DGGITQSPKYLFRKEGQNVTLSCEQNLNHDAMYWYRQDPGQGLRLIYYSQIVNDFQKGDIAEGYSVSREKKESFPLTVTSAQKNPTAFYLCASEGDYEQYFGPGTRLTVT.

V and J are TRBV9 and TRBJ2-5, with unresolved D. CDR1 and CDR2 (germline): SGDLS, YYNGEE. The CDR3 length is 18 residues. V was cut by 0 bases and J by 0 bases, with 18 bases left in between. The DNA of the CDR3 is TGTGCCAGCAGCGTAGGTCCAGGCCGCTTACGATACCAAGAGACCCAGTACTTC. Protein: CASSVGPGRLRYQETQYF.

This rearrangement joins TRBV7-2 to TRBJ2-1; D call uncertain. The CDR3 is made up of 15 amino acids. CDR1 SGHTA and CDR2 FQGNSA come from the germline V gene. The V end was cut by 6 bases, the J end by 4 bases, with 16 bases between. CDR3 in amino acids: CASRKLANNYNEQFF. CDR3 DNA sequence: TGTGCCAGCAGGAAATTAGCAAACAATTACAATGAGCAGTTCTTC. The full variable domain, its missing parts supplied by reference TRBV7-2 and TRBJ2-1, is GAGVSQSPSNKVTEKGKDVELRCDPISGHTALYWYRQSLGQGLEFLIYFQGNSAPDKSGLPSDRFSAERTGGSVSTLTIQRTQQEDSAVYLCASRKLANNYNEQFFGPGTRLTVL.

This chain links TRBV2 with TRBJ1-2; 7 bases map to TRBD1. Germline V gene sequence: CDR1 SNHLY, CDR2 FYNNEI. The CDR3 length is 12 residues. The V and J ends lost 6 bases and 8 bases, in that order; junction bases with no gene match: 6. CDR3 nucleotide sequence: TGTGCCAGCAGAAACGACAGGGCGGGCTACACCTTC. This gives the protein CASRNDRAGYTF.

Regarding this clone: A read error may account for a junction end that differs from germline. The chain is built from TRBV7-9 and TRBJ1-1, with D perhaps TRBD1 (5 bases). Germline assignment: CDR1 SEHNR and CDR2 FQNEAQ (reference sequence). The CDR3 consists of 16 residues. The CDR3 loop reads CSSSFTLRAWNTEAFF. The CDR3, as DNA: TGTTCCAGCAGCTTTACCCTCAGGGCCTGGAACACTGAAGCTTTCTTT. Variable domain in full (rest from reference TRBV7-9 and TRBJ1-1): DTGVSQNPRHKITKRGQNVTFRCDPISEHNRLYWYRQTLGQGPEFLTYFQNEAQLEKSRLLSDRFSAERPKGSFSTLEIQRTEQGDSAMYLCSSSFTLRAWNTEAFFGQGTRLTVV.

The V gene is TRBV7-9, the J gene TRBJ1-5, with D unresolved. CDR3 size: 16 residues. CDR1 and CDR2 from the germline V gene are SEHNR and FQNEAQ (reference sequence). V gave up 5 bases and J gave up 1 base, with 15 bases separating them. Here the CDR3 DNA reads TGTGCCAGCAGCCCCTATCCAGGCAGAAGCAATCAGCCCCAGCATTTT. Protein product: CASSPYPGRSNQPQHF.

The chain recombines TRBV19 with TRBJ2-6; possibly TRBD1 for D (6 bases). V was pared by 3 bases and J by 4 bases, with 13 bases between. CDR3 length equals 16 residues. CDR1 and CDR2 (germline): LNHDA, SQIVND (reference sequence). This CDR3 is CASSITPGAGANVLTF. The CDR3 nucleotides read TGTGCCAGTAGTATTACCCCAGGGGCAGGGGCCAACGTCCTGACTTTC.

The J gene is TRBJ1-1, the V gene TRBV29-1; D possibly corresponds to TRBD1 (6 bases). CDR3 size: 13 residues. V lost 3 bases to trimming and J lost 4 bases, with 12 bases between them. Germline lookup yields CDR1 SQVTM and CDR2 ANQGSEA. CDR3 nucleotides: TGCAGCGTTGACGGGGGGCGGGTCACTGAAGCTTTCTTT. Translation: CSVDGGRVTEAFF.

This chain joins TRBV5-1 and TRBJ2-3, with 7 bases fitting TRBD1. Germline CDR1 and CDR2: SGHRS and YFSETQ. With 0 bases clipped from V and 1 base from J, the junction kept 5 bases outside the gene matches. The CDR3 covers 16 residues. For the CDR3, the DNA is TGCGCCAGCAGCTTGGACGACAGGGCTGGCACAGATACGCAGTATTTT. Its translation is CASSLDDRAGTDTQYF.

This rearrangement joins TRBV30 to TRBJ2-3; 7 bases match TRBD1. Germline CDR1 GTSNPN, CDR2 SVGIG (reference sequence). CDR3 length: 16 amino acids. Trimming cost V 2 bases and J 1 base; bases outside gene matches: 9. The CDR3 is CAWSTGGQGGTDTQYF. CDR3 sequence (DNA): TGTGCCTGGAGTACGGGTGGTCAGGGGGGCACAGATACGCAGTATTTT.

This sequence joins TRBV19 and TRBJ2-5, with D uncertain. Deletions cut 2 bases from V and 1 base from J, with 14 bases between. This CDR3 spans 16 amino acids. Germline values: CDR1 LNHDA, CDR2 SQIVND (reference sequence). CDR3: CASSINYGSSQETQYF. The CDR3 DNA sequence: TGTGCCAGTAGTATAAACTACGGCAGCTCCCAAGAGACCCAGTACTTC.

The rearrangement uses TRBV6-5 and TRBJ1-3, with TRBD1 identical over 9 bases. From germline, CDR1 is MNHEY and CDR2 SVGAGI. Trimming took 7 bases from V and 3 from J; bases not matched to a gene: 7. This CDR3 contains 15 residues. CDR3 bases: TGTGCCAGCACCAGGGACAGGGCGGATGGAAACACCATATATTTT. It yields the protein CASTRDRADGNTIYF.